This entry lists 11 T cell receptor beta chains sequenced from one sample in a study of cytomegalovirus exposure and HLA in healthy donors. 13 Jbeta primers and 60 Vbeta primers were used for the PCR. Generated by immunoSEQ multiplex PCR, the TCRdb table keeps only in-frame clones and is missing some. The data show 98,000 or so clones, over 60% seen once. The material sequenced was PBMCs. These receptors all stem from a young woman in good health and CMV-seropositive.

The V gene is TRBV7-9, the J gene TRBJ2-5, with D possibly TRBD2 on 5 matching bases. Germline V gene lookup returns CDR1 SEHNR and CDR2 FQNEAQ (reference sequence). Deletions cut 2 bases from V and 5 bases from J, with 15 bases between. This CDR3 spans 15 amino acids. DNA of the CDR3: TGTGCCAGCAGCTTAACAGCGGAACTGGGGGAGACCCAGTACTTC. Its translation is CASSLTAELGETQYF.

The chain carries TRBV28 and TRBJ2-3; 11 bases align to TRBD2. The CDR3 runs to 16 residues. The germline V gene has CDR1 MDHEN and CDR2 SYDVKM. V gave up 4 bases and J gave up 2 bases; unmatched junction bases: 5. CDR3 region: CASSSNSGRDTDTQYF. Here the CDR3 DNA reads TGTGCCAGCAGTTCGAATAGCGGGAGGGACACAGATACGCAGTATTTT.

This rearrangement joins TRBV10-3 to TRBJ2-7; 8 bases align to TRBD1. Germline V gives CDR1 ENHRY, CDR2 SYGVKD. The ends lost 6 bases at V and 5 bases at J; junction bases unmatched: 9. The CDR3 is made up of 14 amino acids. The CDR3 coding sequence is TGTGCCATCAGGGACTCAGACAGGGGCCACGAGCAGTACTTC. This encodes CAIRDSDRGHEQYF.

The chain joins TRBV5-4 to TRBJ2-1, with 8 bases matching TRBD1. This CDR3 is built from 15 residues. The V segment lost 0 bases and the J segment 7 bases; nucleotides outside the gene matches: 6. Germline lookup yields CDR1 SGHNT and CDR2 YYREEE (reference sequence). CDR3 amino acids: CASSLAVQGVNEQFF. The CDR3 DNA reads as TGTGCCAGCAGCTTGGCCGTACAGGGGGTGAATGAGCAGTTCTTC. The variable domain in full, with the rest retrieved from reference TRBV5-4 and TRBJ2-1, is ETGVTQSPTHLIKTRGQQVTLRCSSQSGHNTVSWYQQALGQGPQFIFQYYREEENGRGNFPPRFSGLQFPNYSSELNVNALELDDSALYLCASSLAVQGVNEQFFGPGTRLTVL.

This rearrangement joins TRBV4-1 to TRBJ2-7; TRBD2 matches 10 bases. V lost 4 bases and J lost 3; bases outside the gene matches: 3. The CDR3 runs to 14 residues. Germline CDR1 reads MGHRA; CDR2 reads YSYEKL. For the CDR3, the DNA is TGCGCCAGCAGCCTGGCTAGCGGGAGCTACGAGCAGTACTTC. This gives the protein CASSLASGSYEQYF.

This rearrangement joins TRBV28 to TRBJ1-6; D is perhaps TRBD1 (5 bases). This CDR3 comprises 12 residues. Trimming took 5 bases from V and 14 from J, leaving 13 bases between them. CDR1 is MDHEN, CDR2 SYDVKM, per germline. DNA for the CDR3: TGTGCCAGCAGTCCATATGGGGCCTCCCTCCACTTT. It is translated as CASSPYGASLHF.

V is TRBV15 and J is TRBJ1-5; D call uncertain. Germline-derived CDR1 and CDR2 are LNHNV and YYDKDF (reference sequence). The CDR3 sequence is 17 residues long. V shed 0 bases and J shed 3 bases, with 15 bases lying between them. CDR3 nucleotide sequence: TGTGCCACCAGCAGAGATCATCTCATTAGCCCCAATCAGCCCCAGCATTTT. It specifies CATSRDHLISPNQPQHF.

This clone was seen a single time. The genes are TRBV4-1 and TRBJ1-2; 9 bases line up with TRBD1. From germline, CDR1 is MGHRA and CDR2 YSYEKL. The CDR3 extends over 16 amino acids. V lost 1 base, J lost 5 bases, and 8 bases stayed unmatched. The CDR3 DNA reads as TGCGCCAGCAGCCAAGGCCCGGACAGGGGAGGGTATGGCTACACCTTC. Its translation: CASSQGPDRGGYGYTF.

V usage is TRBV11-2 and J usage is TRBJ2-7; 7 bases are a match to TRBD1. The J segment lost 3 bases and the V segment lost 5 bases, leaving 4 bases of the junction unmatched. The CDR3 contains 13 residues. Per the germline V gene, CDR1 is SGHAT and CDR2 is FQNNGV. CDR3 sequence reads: CASSLRQGYEQYF. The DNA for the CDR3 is TGTGCCAGCAGCCTTCGACAGGGCTACGAGCAGTACTTC.

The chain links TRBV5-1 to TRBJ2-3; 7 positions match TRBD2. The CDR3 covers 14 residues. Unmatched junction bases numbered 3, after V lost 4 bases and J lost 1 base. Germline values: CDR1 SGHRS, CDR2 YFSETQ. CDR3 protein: CASSEGLGTDTQYF. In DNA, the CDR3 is TGCGCCAGCAGCGAAGGACTAGGCACAGATACGCAGTATTTT.

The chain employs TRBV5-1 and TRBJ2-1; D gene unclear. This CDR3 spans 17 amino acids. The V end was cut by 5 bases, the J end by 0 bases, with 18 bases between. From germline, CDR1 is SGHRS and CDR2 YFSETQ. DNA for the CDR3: TGCGCCAGCAGGAGTGGAATAGCTGAGAGCTCCTACAATGAGCAGTTCTTC. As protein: CASRSGIAESSYNEQFF.